A selection of T cell receptor beta chains follows, all from one sample in a study of T cells in tumors and immune-related adverse events. Method: immunoSEQ multiplex PCR; TCRdb's copy keeps in-frame clones and lacks some. The sample gives about 2,500 clones, 80% to 90% of which show up once; more than 6.5% is in the top ten. Sequenced here: tumor tissue, sampled from a patient treated with anti-PD-1 therapy. Receptors originate from a female donor with metastatic renal cell carcinoma. The CDR3 runs from the conserved cysteine through the conserved F or W. D genes are given only for firm matches. Size is omitted from some rows. Given values are once, few, many or a class for expanded clones.

size: -
J: TRBJ2-5
length: 18
D: TRBD2
V: TRBV4-1
DNA: TGCGCCAGCAGCCACTACACTTCGGGGGGTTGGGGCCAAGAGACCCAGTACTTC
CDR3: CASSHYTSGGWGQETQYF

size: -
J: TRBJ2-7
length: 16
D: TRBD1
V: TRBV5-1
DNA: TGCGCCAGCAGCTTGGGTGGGGGGACAGGACTTTACGAGCAGTACTTC
CDR3: CASSLGGGTGLYEQYF

size: -
J: TRBJ2-5
length: 15
D: -
V: TRBV7-6
DNA: TGTGCCAGCAGCTTAGCGCTGGGATTCGCAGAGACCCAGTACTTC
CDR3: CASSLALGFAETQYF

size: -
J: TRBJ1-4
length: 18
D: -
V: TRBV4-1
DNA: TGCGCCAGCAGCCAATCGGATATGTCCCCCCCAACTAATGAAAAACTGTTTTTT
CDR3: CASSQSDMSPPTNEKLFF

size: -
J: TRBJ1-6
length: 16
D: -
V: TRBV5-6
DNA: TGTGCCAGCAGCTTGGCCTTGGGACGCGGGAATTCACCCCTCCACTTT
CDR3: CASSLALGRGNSPLHF

size: -
J: TRBJ1-1
length: 12
D: -
V: TRBV19
DNA: TGTGCCAGTAGTATTCTGGGGACTGAAGCTTTCTTT
CDR3: CASSILGTEAFF

size: -
J: TRBJ2-1
length: 15
D: -
V: TRBV7-2
DNA: TGTGCCAGCAGCTTAGCCCCGGAGACTAGAAATGAGCAGTTCTTC
CDR3: CASSLAPETRNEQFF

size: -
J: TRBJ2-1
length: 11
D: -
V: TRBV20-1
DNA: TGCAGTGCTAGCGGGCACAATGAGCAGTTCTTC
CDR3: CSASGHNEQFF

size: -
J: TRBJ1-5
length: 15
D: -
V: TRBV6-1
DNA: TGTGCCAGCAGTGAACTCAGGAGTAGCAATCAGCCCCAGCATTTT
CDR3: CASSELRSSNQPQHF

size: -
J: TRBJ2-3
length: 14
D: TRBD2
V: TRBV11-3
DNA: TGTGCCAGCAGCTTAGTTGCGGGGGGAGATACGCAGTATTTT
CDR3: CASSLVAGGDTQYF

size: -
J: TRBJ1-5
length: 16
D: TRBD1
V: TRBV23-1
DNA: TGCGCCAGCAGTCAAACCCGGACAGGGGGCAATCAGCCCCAGCATTTT
CDR3: CASSQTRTGGNQPQHF

size: -
J: TRBJ2-4
length: 14
D: TRBD2
V: TRBV6-1
DNA: TGTGCCAGCAGCACGGGACTAGGGGAAAACATTCAGTACTTC
CDR3: CASSTGLGENIQYF

size: -
J: TRBJ2-7
length: 11
D: -
V: TRBV20-1
DNA: TGCAGTGCTGGGATCTTGGGGGAGCAGTACTTC
CDR3: CSAGILGEQYF

size: -
J: TRBJ1-1
length: 15
D: -
V: TRBV27
DNA: TGTGCCAGCAGTTTAAATCTGGGAACGCACACTGAAGCTTTCTTT
CDR3: CASSLNLGTHTEAFF

size: -
J: TRBJ2-7
length: 14
D: -
V: TRBV28
DNA: TGTGCCAGCAGGTACGCAGGGGTCTCCTACGAGCAGTACTTC
CDR3: CASRYAGVSYEQYF

size: once
J: TRBJ1-3
length: 13
D: -
V: TRBV4-3
DNA: TGCGCCAGCAGCCAAGTGGGGGGAAACACCATATATTTT
CDR3: CASSQVGGNTIYF

size: -
J: TRBJ2-7
length: 13
D: -
V: TRBV15
DNA: TGTGCCACCAGCAGAGACACTCCCTACGAGCAGTACTTC
CDR3: CATSRDTPYEQYF

size: -
J: TRBJ2-5
length: 15
D: -
V: TRBV2
DNA: TGTGCCAGCAGTGCTACCCACAGGGATCAAGAGACCCAGTACTTC
CDR3: CASSATHRDQETQYF

size: -
J: TRBJ2-1
length: 14
D: TRBD2
V: TRBV19
DNA: TGTGCCAGTAGTATGGGGGGGGACTACAATGAGCAGTTCTTC
CDR3: CASSMGGDYNEQFF

size: -
J: TRBJ2-5
length: 15
D: TRBD2
V: TRBV5-4
DNA: TGTGCCAGCAGCTCGAAAGCGGGAGTACAAGAGACCCAGTACTTC
CDR3: CASSSKAGVQETQYF

size: few
J: TRBJ1-6
length: 19
D: TRBD1
V: TRBV7-2
DNA: TGTGCCAGCAGCTCAGCAAGGACAGGGGGCGCTTTGGATAATTCACCCCTCCACTTT
CDR3: CASSSARTGGALDNSPLHF

size: -
J: TRBJ2-5
length: 14
D: TRBD1
V: TRBV5-1
DNA: TGCGCCAGCAGCGCCGGGACAGGGGAGGAGACCCAGTACTTC
CDR3: CASSAGTGEETQYF

size: -
J: TRBJ1-2
length: 14
D: -
V: TRBV7-9
DNA: TGTGCCAGCAGCTTTACAGGGCCAAGGGGAGGCTACACCTTC
CDR3: CASSFTGPRGGYTF

size: -
J: TRBJ2-1
length: 15
D: -
V: TRBV28
DNA: TGTGCCAGCAGTTGGAGGGGGCGCGGGAACAATGAGCAGTTCTTC
CDR3: CASSWRGRGNNEQFF

size: -
J: TRBJ2-2
length: 15
D: -
V: TRBV11-2
DNA: TGTGCCAGCAGCGACGCCGGGACAATAAGAGGGAAGCTGTTTTTT
CDR3: CASSDAGTIRGKLFF

size: -
J: TRBJ2-1
length: 14
D: -
V: TRBV6-5
DNA: TGTGCCAGCAGTTACTCCCGGGGAGGAGATGAGCAGTTCTTC
CDR3: CASSYSRGGDEQFF

size: -
J: TRBJ1-1
length: 14
D: -
V: TRBV12-5
DNA: TGTGCTAGTGGTTTGTCTACCGGCCGGGTTGAAGCTTTCTTT
CDR3: CASGLSTGRVEAFF

size: few
J: TRBJ2-3
length: 15
D: TRBD2
V: TRBV6-1
DNA: TGTGCCAGCAACTTGCTAGCGGGAGGCACAGATACGCAGTATTTT
CDR3: CASNLLAGGTDTQYF

size: -
J: TRBJ2-3
length: 17
D: -
V: TRBV4-2
DNA: TGTGCCAGCAGCCAAGAAGGTGGGAGTGCCTTCACAGATACGCAGTATTTT
CDR3: CASSQEGGSAFTDTQYF

size: -
J: TRBJ1-4
length: 13
D: -
V: TRBV4-1
DNA: TGCGCCAGCAGCCAAGTCTCCGGTGAAAAACTGTTTTTT
CDR3: CASSQVSGEKLFF

size: -
J: TRBJ1-5
length: 13
D: -
V: TRBV30
DNA: TGTGCCTGGAGTCTGGATCTCAATCAGCCCCAGCATTTT
CDR3: CAWSLDLNQPQHF

size: -
J: TRBJ1-2
length: 16
D: TRBD1
V: TRBV7-6
DNA: TGTGCCAGCAGCTTAGTCCCGGGACAGGGGGCAGGTGGCTACACCTTC
CDR3: CASSLVPGQGAGGYTF

size: -
J: TRBJ2-7
length: 15
D: TRBD2
V: TRBV11-3
DNA: TGTGCCAGCAGCCTCGTAGCGGGAGGGACCTACGAGCAGTACTTC
CDR3: CASSLVAGGTYEQYF

size: -
J: TRBJ1-2
length: 15
D: TRBD1
V: TRBV4-2
DNA: TGTGCCAGCAGCGTTCGAGGACAGGGAAACGATGGCTACACCTTC
CDR3: CASSVRGQGNDGYTF

size: -
J: TRBJ1-5
length: 14
D: TRBD1
V: TRBV15
DNA: TGTGCCACCAGCATTGACAGGGCGAATCAGCCCCAGCATTTT
CDR3: CATSIDRANQPQHF

size: -
J: TRBJ1-4
length: 17
D: -
V: TRBV7-6
DNA: TGTGCCAGCAGCTTGTCACAGTTGCTAGGCCCGAATGAAAAACTGTTTTTT
CDR3: CASSLSQLLGPNEKLFF

size: -
J: TRBJ2-1
length: 16
D: TRBD2
V: TRBV4-3
DNA: TGCGCCAGCAGCCAGATACTAGCGGGGGCTTACAATGAGCAGTTCTTC
CDR3: CASSQILAGAYNEQFF

size: -
J: TRBJ2-4
length: 13
D: -
V: TRBV11-2
DNA: TGTGCCAGCAGCTTAGGACGAGAGAGCATTCAGTACTTC
CDR3: CASSLGRESIQYF

size: -
J: TRBJ2-3
length: 16
D: TRBD2
V: TRBV10-3
DNA: TGTGCCATCAGTGTTAGCGGGGGGGCGGGCACAGATACGCAGTATTTT
CDR3: CAISVSGGAGTDTQYF

size: -
J: TRBJ1-2
length: 15
D: TRBD1
V: TRBV28
DNA: TGTGCCAGCAGTTTTTATCGACAGGGGGCTCGGGGCTACACCTTC
CDR3: CASSFYRQGARGYTF

size: -
J: TRBJ1-3
length: 15
D: -
V: TRBV6-5
DNA: TGTGCCAGCAGTTCCGCAGCGAGCTCTGGAAACACCATATATTTT
CDR3: CASSSAASSGNTIYF